The 9 T cell receptor beta chains listed next were all sequenced from one sample in a study of CD8+ T cells in alopecia areata. Indicated treatment: oral pan-JAK inhibitor, 5-10 mg twice daily. Extracted from the samples, RNA was reverse transcribed into cDNA to serve as the sequencing template. Sequenced by immunoSEQ multiplex PCR; TCRdb stores in-frame clones only, minus some. The sample lists approximately 190,000 clones; roughly 60% were seen once. The material sequenced was CD4+ T cells sorted from blood, taken at week 24, from a patient treated with tofacitinib. These receptors all come from a human donor with alopecia areata.

This clone has only a few counts. The J gene is TRBJ1-1, the V gene TRBV27, with D uncertain. The CDR3 sequence is 11 residues long. Looked up from germline, CDR1 is MNHEY and CDR2 is SMNVEV (reference sequence). The germline V and J ends were trimmed by 4 bases and 11 bases, with 11 bases remaining between them. The CDR3 sequence: CASSSANSAFF. The CDR3 DNA reads as TGTGCCAGCAGTTCTGCGAATTCCGCTTTCTTT.

V gene TRBV2 combines with J gene TRBJ2-1; D gene unclear. Trimming shortened V by 5 bases and J by 7 bases, and 12 bases separated the two germline ends. Germline-derived CDR1 and CDR2 are SNHLY and FYNNEI. This CDR3 comprises 13 residues. As DNA, the CDR3 is TGTGCCAGCAGTCTGTCCATTTCGAATGAGCAGTTCTTC. The encoded protein is CASSLSISNEQFF.

The chain recombines TRBV9 with TRBJ1-1; D possibly corresponds to TRBD1 (5 bases). Trimming took 4 bases from V and 6 from J, leaving 13 bases between them. The CDR3 sequence is 13 residues long. The germline CDR1 and CDR2 sequences are SGDLS and YYNGEE. The CDR3 region is CASSWDGGAEAFF. The DNA for the CDR3 is TGTGCCAGCAGCTGGGACGGAGGCGCTGAAGCTTTCTTT.

This sequence joins TRBV29-1 and TRBJ1-1; TRBD1 matches at 8 bases. CDR3 length: 12 amino acids. Germline lookup yields CDR1 SQVTM and CDR2 ANQGSEA. Losses at the gene ends were 1 base for V and 10 bases for J; bases not matched to a gene: 5. The CDR3 is CSVEAYRGGAFF. CDR3 in DNA: TGCAGCGTTGAAGCATACAGGGGGGGAGCTTTCTTT.

The count of this clone is one. The chain carries TRBV5-1 and TRBJ2-7, with 10 bases aligning to TRBD1. CDR1 and CDR2 (germline): SGHRS, YFSETQ. CDR3 length: 14 amino acids. V lost 4 bases and J lost 3; bases outside the gene matches: 4. The CDR3 nucleotides read TGCGCCAGCAGCCCCGGGACAGGGGACTACGAGCAGTACTTC. Translating gives CASSPGTGDYEQYF.

This clone was counted only a few times. This chain links TRBV27 with TRBJ1-1, with TRBD1 matching 7 bases. With 8 bases clipped from V and 1 base from J, the junction kept 10 bases outside the gene matches. The germline V gene has CDR1 MNHEY and CDR2 SMNVEV (reference sequence). CDR3 length: 15 residues. Here the CDR3 DNA reads TGTGCCAGCGGGAAAGACAGGGTTCAGAACACTGAAGCTTTCTTT. Translation: CASGKDRVQNTEAFF.

The chain combines TRBV18 with TRBJ2-7; 8 nucleotides align to TRBD1. Unmatched junction bases numbered 7, after V lost 6 bases and J lost 3 bases. Germline assignment: CDR1 KGHSH and CDR2 LQKENI. The CDR3 length is 14 residues. CDR3 bases: TGTGCCAGCTCCAAAAGACAGGGGAGCTACGAGCAGTACTTC. Translation gives CASSKRQGSYEQYF. The variable domain in full, completed from reference TRBV18 and TRBJ2-7, reads NAGVMQNPRHLVRRRGQEARLRCSPMKGHSHVYWYRQLPEEGLKFMVYLQKENIIDESGMPKERFSAEFPKEGPSILRIQQVVRGDSAAYFCASSKRQGSYEQYFGPGTRLTVT.

The chain links TRBV5-4 to TRBJ2-3; TRBD1 agrees at 7 bases. Unmatched junction bases numbered 8, after V lost 10 bases and J lost 0 bases. The CDR3 loop spans 14 amino acids. Germline lookup yields CDR1 SGHNT and CDR2 YYREEE (reference sequence). The CDR3 loop reads CAYRTGVSTDTQYF. Written as DNA, the CDR3 is TGTGCCTACCGCACAGGGGTAAGCACAGATACGCAGTATTTT.

The chain is built from TRBV29-1 and TRBJ2-4; 10 bases are a match to TRBD1. Germline V CDR1 and CDR2: SQVTM, ANQGSEA. The CDR3 has 13 residues. V lost 7 bases and J lost 7; bases outside the gene matches: 7. The CDR3 sequence is CSAGDRGLNIQYF. The CDR3 nucleotides are TGCAGCGCCGGTGACAGGGGGCTTAACATTCAGTACTTC. Full variable domain (remainder filled in from reference TRBV29-1 and TRBJ2-4): SAVISQKPSRDICQRGTSLTIQCQVDSQVTMMFWYRQQPGQSLTLIATANQGSEATYESGFVIDKFPISRPNLTFSTLTVSNMSPEDSSIYLCSAGDRGLNIQYFGAGTRLSVL.